The clone carrying this TCR beta chain was seen a handful of times. This specimen belongs to a study of blood T cell repertoires in COVID-19. Background on the study: The study drew acute and convalescent COVID-19 samples from the United States, Italy and Spain.

The germline CDR1 and CDR2 sequences are SGDLS and YYNGEE. Trimming removed 1 base from V and 2 bases from J, with 6 bases in between. The CDR3 contains 13 residues. Libraries were prepared by immunoSEQ multiplex PCR; TCRdb keeps only in-frame clonotypes and omits some of them. The data show around 620,000 clones, 75% to 90% seen once. The chain uses TRBV9 and TRBJ1-2; D remains ambiguous. This TCR derives from a woman younger than 35 with acute or convalescent COVID-19. Sequenced material: peripheral blood. CDR3 residues: CASSVSVNYGYTF. The CDR3 DNA reads as TGTGCCAGCAGCGTATCAGTCAACTATGGCTACACCTTC.